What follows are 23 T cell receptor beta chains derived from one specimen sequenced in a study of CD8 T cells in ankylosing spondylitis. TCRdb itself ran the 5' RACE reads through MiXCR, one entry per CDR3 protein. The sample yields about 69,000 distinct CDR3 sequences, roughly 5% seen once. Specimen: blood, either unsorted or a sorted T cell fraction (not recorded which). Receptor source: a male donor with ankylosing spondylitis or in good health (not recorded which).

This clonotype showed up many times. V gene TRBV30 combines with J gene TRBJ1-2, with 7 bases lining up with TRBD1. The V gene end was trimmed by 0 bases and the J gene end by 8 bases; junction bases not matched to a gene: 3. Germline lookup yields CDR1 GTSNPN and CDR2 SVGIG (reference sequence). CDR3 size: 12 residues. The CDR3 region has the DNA TGTGCCTGGAGTGTACACAGGGGAGGCTACACCTTC. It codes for CAWSVHRGGYTF.

In DNA, the CDR3 is TGTGCCAGCCCAGGGGGCAAGGCTTTCTTT. This encodes CASPGGKAFF. V is TRBV7-9 and J is TRBJ1-1; 8 nucleotides match TRBD1. This CDR3 comprises 10 residues. Trimming took 8 bases from V and 11 from J; bases not matched to a gene: 4. The germline CDR1 and CDR2 sequences are SEHNR and FQNEAQ (reference sequence).

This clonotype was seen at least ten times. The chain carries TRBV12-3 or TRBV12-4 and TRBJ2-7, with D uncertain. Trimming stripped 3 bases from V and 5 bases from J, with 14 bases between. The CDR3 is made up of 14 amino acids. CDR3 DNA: TGTGCCAGCAGTTTTTTTTCCGGGCCCCACGAGCAGTACTTC. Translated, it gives CASSFFSGPHEQYF.

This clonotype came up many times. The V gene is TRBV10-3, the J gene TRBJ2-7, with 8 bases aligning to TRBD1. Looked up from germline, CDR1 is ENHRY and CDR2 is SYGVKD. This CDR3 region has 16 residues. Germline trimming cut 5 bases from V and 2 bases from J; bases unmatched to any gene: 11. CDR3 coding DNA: TGTGCCATCAGTCCACCAGTAGAGACAGGGGCCTACGAGCAGTACTTC. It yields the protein CAISPPVETGAYEQYF.

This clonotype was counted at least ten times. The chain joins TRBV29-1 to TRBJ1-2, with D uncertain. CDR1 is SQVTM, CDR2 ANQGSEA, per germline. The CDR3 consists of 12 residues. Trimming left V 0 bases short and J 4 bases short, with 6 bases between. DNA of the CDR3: TGCAGCGTTGAAGATCTATCCTATGGCTACACCTTC. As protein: CSVEDLSYGYTF.

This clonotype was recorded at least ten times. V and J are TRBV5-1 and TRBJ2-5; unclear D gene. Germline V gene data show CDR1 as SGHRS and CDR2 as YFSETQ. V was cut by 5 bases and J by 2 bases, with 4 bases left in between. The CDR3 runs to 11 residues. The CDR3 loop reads CASRGQETQYF. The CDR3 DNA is TGCGCCAGCAGAGGACAAGAGACCCAGTACTTC.

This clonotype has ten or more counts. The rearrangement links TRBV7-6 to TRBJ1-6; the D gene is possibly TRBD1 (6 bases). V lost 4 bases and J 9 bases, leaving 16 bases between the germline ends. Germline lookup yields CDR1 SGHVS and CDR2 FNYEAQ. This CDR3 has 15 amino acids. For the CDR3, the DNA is TGTGCCAGCAGCTCGACACAGGGAATCGGTTCACCCCTCCACTTT. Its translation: CASSSTQGIGSPLHF.

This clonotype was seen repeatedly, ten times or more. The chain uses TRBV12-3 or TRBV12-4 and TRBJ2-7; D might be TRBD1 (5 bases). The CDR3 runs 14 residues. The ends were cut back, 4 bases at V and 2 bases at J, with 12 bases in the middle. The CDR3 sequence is CASSWGGSTYEQYF. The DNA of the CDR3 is TGTGCCAGCAGTTGGGGCGGCAGCACCTACGAGCAGTACTTC.

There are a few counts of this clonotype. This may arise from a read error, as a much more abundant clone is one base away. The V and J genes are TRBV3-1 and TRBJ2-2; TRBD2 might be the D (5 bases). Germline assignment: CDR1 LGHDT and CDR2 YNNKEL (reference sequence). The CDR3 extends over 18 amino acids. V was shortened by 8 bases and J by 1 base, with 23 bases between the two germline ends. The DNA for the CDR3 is TGTGCCAGCTGTTTGAAACTAGTTTGGGGAGAGAACACCGGGGAGCTGTTTTTT. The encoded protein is CASCLKLVWGENTGELFF.

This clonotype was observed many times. CDR3 region: CASSHLDRGEDEQYF. For the CDR3, the DNA is TGTGCCAGCAGCCATCTCGACAGGGGTGAGGACGAGCAGTACTTC. This chain links TRBV3-1 with TRBJ2-7, with 8 bases aligning to TRBD1. Germline loops: CDR1 LGHDT, CDR2 YNNKEL (reference sequence). This CDR3 contains 15 residues. Germline trimming cut 3 bases from V and 5 bases from J; bases unmatched to any gene: 9.

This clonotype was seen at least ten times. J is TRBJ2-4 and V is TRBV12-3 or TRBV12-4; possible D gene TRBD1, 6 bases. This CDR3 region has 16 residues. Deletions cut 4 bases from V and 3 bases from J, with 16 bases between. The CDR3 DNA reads TGTGCCAGCAGTTCCCAGAGCGGCAGGGGCAAAAACATTCAGTACTTC. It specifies CASSSQSGRGKNIQYF.

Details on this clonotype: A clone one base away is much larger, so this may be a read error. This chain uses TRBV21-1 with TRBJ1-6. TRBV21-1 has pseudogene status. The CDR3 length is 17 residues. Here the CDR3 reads CARSNRPLSSYNSPLHF. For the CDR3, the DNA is TGTGCCAGAAGCAATCGACCGTTGAGCTCCTATAATTCACCCCTCCACTTT.

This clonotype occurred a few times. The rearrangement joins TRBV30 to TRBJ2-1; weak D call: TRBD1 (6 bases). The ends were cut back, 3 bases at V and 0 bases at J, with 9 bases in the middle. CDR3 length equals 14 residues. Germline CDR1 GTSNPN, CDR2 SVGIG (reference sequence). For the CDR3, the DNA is TGTGCCTGGAGGGGGGCGAGCTCCTACAATGAGCAGTTCTTC. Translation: CAWRGASSYNEQFF.

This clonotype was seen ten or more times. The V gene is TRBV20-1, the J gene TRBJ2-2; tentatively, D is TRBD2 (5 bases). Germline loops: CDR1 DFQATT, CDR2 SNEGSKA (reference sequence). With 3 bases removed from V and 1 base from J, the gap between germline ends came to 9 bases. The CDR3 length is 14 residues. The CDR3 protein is CSASRSVNTGELFF. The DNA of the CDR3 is TGCAGTGCTAGTCGTAGCGTGAACACCGGGGAGCTGTTTTTT.

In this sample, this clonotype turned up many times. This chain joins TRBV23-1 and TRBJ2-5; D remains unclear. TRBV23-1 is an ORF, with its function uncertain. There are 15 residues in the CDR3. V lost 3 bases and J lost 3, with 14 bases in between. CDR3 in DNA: TGCGCCAGCAGTCATAGAAGTCCAGTTAAAGAGACCCAGTACTTC. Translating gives CASSHRSPVKETQYF.

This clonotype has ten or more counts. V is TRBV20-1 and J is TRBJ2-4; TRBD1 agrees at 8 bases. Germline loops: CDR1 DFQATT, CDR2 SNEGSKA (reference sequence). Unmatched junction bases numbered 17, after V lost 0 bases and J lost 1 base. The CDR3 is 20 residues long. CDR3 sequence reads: CSAREWQGAHHSAAKNIQYF. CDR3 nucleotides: TGCAGTGCTAGAGAGTGGCAGGGGGCGCATCATTCTGCGGCCAAAAACATTCAGTACTTC.

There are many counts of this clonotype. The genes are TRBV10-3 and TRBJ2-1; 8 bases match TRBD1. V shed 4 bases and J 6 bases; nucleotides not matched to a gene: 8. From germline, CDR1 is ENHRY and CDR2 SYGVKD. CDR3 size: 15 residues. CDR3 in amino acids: CAISVRDRRTNEQFF. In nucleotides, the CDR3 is TGTGCCATCAGTGTCCGGGACAGGAGAACCAATGAGCAGTTCTTC.

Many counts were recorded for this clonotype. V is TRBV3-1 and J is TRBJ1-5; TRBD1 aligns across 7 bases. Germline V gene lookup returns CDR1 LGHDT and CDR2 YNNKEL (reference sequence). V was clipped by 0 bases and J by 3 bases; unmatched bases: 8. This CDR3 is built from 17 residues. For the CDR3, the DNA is TGTGCCAGCAGCCAAGATGGGCAGGGGGGAAACAATCAGCCCCAGCATTTT. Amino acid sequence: CASSQDGQGGNNQPQHF. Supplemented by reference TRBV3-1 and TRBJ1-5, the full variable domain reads DTAVSQTPKYLVTQMGNDKSIKCEQNLGHDTMYWYKQDSKKFLKIMFSYNNKELIINETVPNRFSPKSPDKAHLNLHINSLELGDSAVYFCASSQDGQGGNNQPQHFGDGTRLSIL.

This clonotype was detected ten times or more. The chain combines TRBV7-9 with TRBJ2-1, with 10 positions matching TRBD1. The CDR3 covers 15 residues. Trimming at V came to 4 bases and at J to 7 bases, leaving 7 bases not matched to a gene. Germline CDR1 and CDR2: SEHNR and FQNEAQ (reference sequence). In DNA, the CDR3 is TGTGCCAGCAGCTCGGGACAGGGGTTTTGGAATGAGCAGTTCTTC. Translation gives CASSSGQGFWNEQFF. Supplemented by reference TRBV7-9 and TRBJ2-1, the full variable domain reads DTGVSQNPRHKITKRGQNVTFRCDPISEHNRLYWYRQTLGQGPEFLTYFQNEAQLEKSRLLSDRFSAERPKGSFSTLEIQRTEQGDSAMYLCASSSGQGFWNEQFFGPGTRLTVL.

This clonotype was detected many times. The CDR3: CASSQDKGPGTGGFQPQHF. CDR3 nucleotides: TGCGCCAGCAGCCAAGATAAGGGGCCCGGGACAGGGGGCTTTCAGCCCCAGCATTTT. This chain uses TRBV4-1 with TRBJ1-5; 12 bases line up with TRBD1. Germline assignment: CDR1 MGHRA and CDR2 YSYEKL. The CDR3 has 19 residues. V dropped 0 bases and J dropped 6; count of bases not matched to a gene: 12.

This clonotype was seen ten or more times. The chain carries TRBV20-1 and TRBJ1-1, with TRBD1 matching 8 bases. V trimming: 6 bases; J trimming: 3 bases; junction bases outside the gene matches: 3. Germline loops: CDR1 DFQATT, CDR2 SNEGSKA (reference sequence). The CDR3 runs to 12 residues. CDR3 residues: CSAEQGDTEAFF. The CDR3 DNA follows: TGCAGTGCGGAACAGGGGGACACTGAAGCTTTCTTT.

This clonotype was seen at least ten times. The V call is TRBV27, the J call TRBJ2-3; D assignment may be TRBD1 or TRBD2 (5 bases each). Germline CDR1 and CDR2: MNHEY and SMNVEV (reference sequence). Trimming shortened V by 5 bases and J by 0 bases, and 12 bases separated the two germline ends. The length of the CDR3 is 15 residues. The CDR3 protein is CASSPPGRSTDTQYF. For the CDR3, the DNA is TGTGCCAGCAGTCCTCCGGGACGGAGCACAGATACGCAGTATTTT.

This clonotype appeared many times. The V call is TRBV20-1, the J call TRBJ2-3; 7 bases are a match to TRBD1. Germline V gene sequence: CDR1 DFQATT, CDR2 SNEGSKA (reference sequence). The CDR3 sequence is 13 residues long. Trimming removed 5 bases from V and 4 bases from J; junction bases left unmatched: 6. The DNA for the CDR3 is TGCAGTGCTCGAGGGGGCGACCCAGATACGCAGTATTTT. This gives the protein CSARGGDPDTQYF.